The subject of this entry is one T cell receptor beta chain. Generated by immunoSEQ multiplex PCR, the TCRdb table keeps only in-frame clones and is missing some. The sample holds around 190,000 clones, 90% seen once. This sample stems from a study of control samples from healthy donors and cancer patients. With V trimmed by 4 bases and J by 3 bases, 8 bases remained unmatched. The V gene's germline CDR1 is SGHRS and CDR2 YFSETQ. The CDR3 consists of 15 residues. The material sequenced was blood. V usage is TRBV5-1 and J usage is TRBJ1-2; TRBD1 matches at 8 bases. The TCR sequence derives from a woman between 45 and 65 years old in good health. CDR3 region: CASSELYRGDYGYTF. The CDR3 bases are TGCGCCAGCAGCGAGCTCTACAGGGGGGACTATGGCTACACCTTC.